This T cell receptor beta chain appears in the sequencing data of a study of shared clonotypes between healthy human individuals. Study summary: Per-donor plates numbered three CD4 naive, three CD4 memory, two CD8 naive and one CD8 memory.

Study conclusions and caveats: A handful of donors showed sharing of about 4.7% of naive CD4 clonotypes.

Trimming removed 0 bases from V and 1 base from J, with 17 bases in between. Germline CDR1 and CDR2: SGHRS and YFSETQ. The CDR3 length is 18 residues. On this clone itself: Its antigen is not known.

Execution of the assay was at deep level. Some clones are missing from TCRdb's copy, which holds only in-frame ones; the method was immunoSEQ multiplex PCR. Found here are 1.6 million or so clones, roughly 96% of them singletons; the top ten hold approximately 1%. The chain links TRBV5-1 to TRBJ2-1; D might be TRBD2 (7 bases). Specimen: naive CD4+ T cells sorted from blood. The subset: CD45RA+ positively selected. This sequence was found in a man younger than 45 in good health. CDR3 region: CASSLAVGGAISYNEQFF. The CDR3 DNA follows: TGCGCCAGCAGCTTGGCCGTAGGGGGGGCGATATCCTACAATGAGCAGTTCTTC.